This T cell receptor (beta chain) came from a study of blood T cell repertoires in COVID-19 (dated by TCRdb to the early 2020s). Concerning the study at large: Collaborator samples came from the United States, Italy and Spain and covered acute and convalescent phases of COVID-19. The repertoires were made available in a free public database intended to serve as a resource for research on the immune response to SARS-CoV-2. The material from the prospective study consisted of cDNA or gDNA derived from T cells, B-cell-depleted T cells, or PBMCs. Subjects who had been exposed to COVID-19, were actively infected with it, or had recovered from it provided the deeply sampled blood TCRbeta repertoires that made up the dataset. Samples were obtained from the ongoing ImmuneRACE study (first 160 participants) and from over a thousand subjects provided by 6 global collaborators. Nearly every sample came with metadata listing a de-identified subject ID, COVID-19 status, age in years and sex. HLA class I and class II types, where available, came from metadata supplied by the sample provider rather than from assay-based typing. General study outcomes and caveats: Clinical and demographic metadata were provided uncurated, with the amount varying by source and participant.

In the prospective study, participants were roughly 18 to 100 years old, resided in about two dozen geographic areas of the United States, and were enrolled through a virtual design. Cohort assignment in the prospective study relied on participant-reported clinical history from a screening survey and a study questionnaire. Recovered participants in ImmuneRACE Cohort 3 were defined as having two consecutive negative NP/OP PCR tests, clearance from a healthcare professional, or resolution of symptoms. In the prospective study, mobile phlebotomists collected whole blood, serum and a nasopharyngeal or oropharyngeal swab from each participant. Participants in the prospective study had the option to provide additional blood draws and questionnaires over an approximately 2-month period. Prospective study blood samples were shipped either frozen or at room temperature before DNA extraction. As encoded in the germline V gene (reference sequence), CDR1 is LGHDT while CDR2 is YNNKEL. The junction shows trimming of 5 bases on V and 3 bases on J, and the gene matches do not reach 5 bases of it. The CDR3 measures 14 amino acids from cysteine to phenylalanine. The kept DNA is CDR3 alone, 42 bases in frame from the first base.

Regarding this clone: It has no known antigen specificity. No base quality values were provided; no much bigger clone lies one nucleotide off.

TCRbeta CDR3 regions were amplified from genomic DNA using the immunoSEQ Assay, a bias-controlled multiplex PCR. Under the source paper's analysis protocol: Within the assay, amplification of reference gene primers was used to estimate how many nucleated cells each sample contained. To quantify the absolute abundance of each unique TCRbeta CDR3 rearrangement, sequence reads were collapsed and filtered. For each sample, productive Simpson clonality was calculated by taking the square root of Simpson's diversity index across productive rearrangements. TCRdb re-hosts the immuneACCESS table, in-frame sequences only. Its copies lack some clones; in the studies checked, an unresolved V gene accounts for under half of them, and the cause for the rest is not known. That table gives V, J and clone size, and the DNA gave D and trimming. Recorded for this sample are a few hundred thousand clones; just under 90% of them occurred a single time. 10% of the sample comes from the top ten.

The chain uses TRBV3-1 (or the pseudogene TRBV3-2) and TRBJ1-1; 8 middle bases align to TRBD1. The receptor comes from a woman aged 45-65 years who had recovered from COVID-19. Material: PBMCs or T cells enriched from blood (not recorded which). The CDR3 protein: CASSGQGADTEAFF. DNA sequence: TGTGCCAGCAGCGGACAGGGCGCGGACACTGAAGCTTTCTTT.